This T cell receptor (beta chain) was observed in a study of cytomegalovirus exposure and HLA in healthy donors (dated by TCRdb to about 2017). As for the study more broadly: According to a later analysis, one platform produced both the 100 to 150 validation repertoires and the 700 or so repertoires of the first cohort. Along with the roughly 670-subject first cohort, a separate validation cohort of over a hundred different subjects was used. The aim of the study was to test whether cataloging public T cell receptors could identify signatures of past pathogen exposure. To predict cytomegalovirus infection status, the study combined high-throughput TCR immunosequencing, statistical association of individual TCRs with disease status, and machine learning.

Points the paper makes about the study in general: A later analysis had no HLA typing for the validation cohort, so co-occurrence there was scored across all 110 or so repertoires. The study listed 150 to 200 TCR beta chains as associated with cytomegalovirus. The classifier was reported to diagnose cytomegalovirus status with high specificity and sensitivity in both the original cohort and the validation cohort. In vitro tests confirmed that a few of the cytomegalovirus-associated TCR beta chains recognize cytomegalovirus antigens. It was suggested by the authors that the approach could potentially be generalized to other disease states and immunological phenotypes. Most TCR sequences were observed very rarely across donors, whereas some public TCRs were present in many individuals. In a later analysis, TCRs clustered in the first cohort were found to also tend to co-occur in the 120 validation repertoires, with approximately 95% of cluster scores above 0.

Separate from the roughly 650-subject first cohort, the validation cohort of 90 to 150 subjects was the group to which the donors belonged. From cysteine to phenylalanine, the CDR3 is 16 amino acids long. The entry retains the CDR3 DNA only, 48 bases that are in frame from base 1. Relative to germline, V is missing 4 bases and J is missing 3 bases, with 8 bases of the junction outside any gene match. CDR1 is given as MNHNS and CDR2 as SASEGT, both from the germline V gene. Note on this clone: Its antigen is currently not known. The record has no base qualities; no much larger clone is one base away.

The library was generated by the immunoSEQ multiplex PCR assay. Under the source paper's analysis protocol: To diagnose cytomegalovirus status from the catalog of TCR beta chain sequences, a statistical classification framework was built. As stored in TCRdb, this immuneACCESS dataset retains in-frame rearrangements with V and J assigned. A fraction of the clones does not appear; measured against another copy, unresolved V genes explain less than half of the discrepancy, and the remainder lacks a known reason. The DNA was the basis for D and trimming; V, J and clone size are from that table. Present in this sample are 90,000 to 150,000 clones, roughly 88% of which were seen just once. The ten largest clones capture about 1.7% of the sample.

The origin of this receptor is a man younger than 35 in good health and CMV-seronegative. The specimen sequenced was PBMCs. Recombination joined TRBV6-1 with TRBJ1-5; 8 central nucleotides agree with TRBD1. The encoded CDR3 is CASSVGQGANNQPQHF. The nucleotides read TGTGCCAGCAGTGTGGGGCAGGGGGCGAACAATCAGCCCCAGCATTTT.